The T cell receptor (beta chain) under discussion was sequenced for a study of cytomegalovirus exposure and HLA in healthy donors. CDR3 length equals 12 residues. From germline, CDR1 is MNHEY and CDR2 SMNVEV (reference sequence). V was cut by 4 bases and J by 5 bases, with 8 bases left in between. The repertoire was sequenced with immunoSEQ multiplex PCR; TCRdb's copy has only in-frame clones and lacks some. The data contain about 43,000 clones, approximately 90% of them singletons. This rearrangement joins TRBV27 to TRBJ2-5; tentatively, D is TRBD2 (5 bases). The receptor comes from a man younger than 35 in good health and CMV-seronegative. The sample consisted of PBMCs. In DNA form, the CDR3 reads TGTGCCAGCAGTTCTAGCTTGGAGACCCAGTACTTC. Its translation: CASSSSLETQYF.